The TCR beta chain described here comes from a study of T-cell reconstitution after alpha-beta-depleted transplantation in children. Study findings and constraints: T-cell numbers and diversity, one year after transplant, stemmed largely from T cells that were newly produced.

With regard to this clonotype: What it binds is unknown.

The CDR3 sequence is 17 residues long. Germline V gene sequence: CDR1 LGHNA, CDR2 YNFKEQ. V dropped 4 bases and J dropped 3 bases, with 18 bases sitting between them. As it was prepared, the TCRbeta library received unique molecular identifiers. TCRdb fed the PCR reads into MiXCR, producing one record per CDR3 protein. The data show around 600,000 distinct CDR3 sequences, under 25% seen once. The source was PBMCs, mostly from graft donor cells, collected 360 days after TCRalphabeta/CD19-depleted stem cell transplant. The rearrangement uses TRBV4-2 and TRBJ1-4, with unresolved D. This TCR was sampled from a boy younger than two who had a stem cell transplant for acute myeloid leukemia, so the T cells may come from the graft donor. In nucleotides, the CDR3 is TGTGCCAGCAGCCCACCAATTGTTGGGCCACCTAATGAAAAACTGTTTTTT. Its translation: CASSPPIVGPPNEKLFF.